This T cell receptor (beta chain) is drawn from a study of HIV-infected children after antiretroviral therapy interruption. Study-wide context: Interruption-arm samples span weeks 0, 12, interruption end (24 or 48), and about 3 years post-study. Samples from the continuous-treatment group were taken at weeks 0, 48 and 150. General study points: Naive CD4+ Gini coefficient rose by interruption end, suggesting clonal expansion. Sorted CD45RA+ naive cells might include minor non-naive CD45RA+ cells.

CDR1 is LGHNA, CDR2 YNFKEQ, per germline. This CDR3 is 13 amino acids long. The TCR library was built from RNA with a 3' RACE protocol and unique molecular identifiers. TCRdb used MiXCR to reprocess the 3' RACE reads, holding one entry per CDR3 protein. The profile covers about 83,000 distinct CDR3 sequences, with less than 7% appearing a single time and roughly 1% taken by the ten largest. Treatment noted: PENTA 11 planned treatment interruption arm or continuous ART arm. A word on this clonotype: Its antigen is unknown.

Sequencing was performed on CD45RA+ CD4+ T cells from PBMCs, pooled from several time points, taken from a donor given antiretroviral therapy, either interrupted or continuous. Noted subset: naive CD4+ CD45RA+ CD45RO- T cells. The chain carries TRBV4-2 and TRBJ2-7, with TRBD1 identical over 11 bases. The TCR sequence derives from a pool of human donors with HIV. Here the CDR3 reads CATAGTGGVRQYF. The CDR3 DNA reads TGTGCTACAGCCGGGACAGGGGGAGTGCGGCAGTACTTC.